The 22 T cell receptor beta chains in this list originate from one sample, sequenced in a study of molecular identifiers for immune sequencing clone quantification. MiXCR, applied by TCRdb to the PCR reads, yields one record per CDR3 protein. The sample contains some 590,000 distinct CDR3 sequences, approximately 24% of which appear only once. Sequenced material: naive CD8+ T cells from blood, with Jurkat cell RNA spiked in. Stated subset: FACS-sorted CD8+CD4-CCR7+CD45RA+ naive T cells. These receptors came from a human donor in good health. Some libraries in this study had Jurkat cell RNA spiked in.

About this clonotype: At one end, the junction sequence differs from germline, possibly due to a read error. The chain employs TRBV4-1 and TRBJ1-5, with a possible D match to TRBD1 (5 bases). Germline V gene lookup returns CDR1 MGHRA and CDR2 YSYEKL. The CDR3 covers 13 residues. CDR3 sequence reads: CASSQDKGQPPHF. The CDR3 DNA follows: TGCGCCAGCAGCCAAGATAAGGGGCAGCCCCCGCATTTT.

This clonotype has a count of ten or more. CDR3 region: CASSPEVGTGTYEQYF. The DNA for the CDR3 is TGTGCCAGCAGCCCCGAAGTCGGGACAGGGACCTACGAGCAGTACTTC. The V call is TRBV5-6, the J call TRBJ2-7; 9 bases are a match to TRBD1. V was pared by 4 bases and J by 2 bases, with 10 bases of the junction left unmatched. CDR3 size: 16 residues. Germline CDR1 is SGHDT and CDR2 is YYEEEE.

The chain employs TRBV9 and TRBJ2-3; D assignment may be TRBD1 or TRBD2 (5 bases each). The CDR3 spans 18 residues. Germline CDR1 reads SGDLS; CDR2 reads YYNGEE. V lost 3 bases and J 0 bases, leaving 20 bases between the germline ends. The CDR3 here is CASSAGGNWGSSTDTQYF. The CDR3 DNA follows: TGTGCCAGCAGCGCCGGAGGCAATTGGGGGAGCAGCACAGATACGCAGTATTTT.

For this clonotype: At one of its ends the junction is not consistent with the germline gene, which may arise from a read error. The V and J genes are TRBV6-5 and TRBJ1-2; 8 nucleotides line up with TRBD1. The V gene's germline CDR1 is MNHEY and CDR2 SVGAGI. CDR3 length: 15 residues. The CDR3 loop is CTSSSSDTGGDGYTF. The CDR3 nucleotides read TGTACCAGCAGTTCCTCGGACACAGGGGGTGACGGCTACACCTTC.

The rearrangement joins TRBV19 to TRBJ1-3; a possible D gene is TRBD1 (5 bases). Trimming stripped 6 bases from V and 2 bases from J, with 11 bases between. Germline CDR1 is LNHDA and CDR2 is SQIVND (reference sequence). There are 14 residues in the CDR3. Written as DNA, the CDR3 is TGTGCCAGTAGCCTACAGGACGCTGGAAACACCATATATTTT. Protein sequence: CASSLQDAGNTIYF.

This rearrangement joins TRBV5-1 to TRBJ2-7; 9 bases align to TRBD2. The CDR3 loop spans 15 amino acids. CDR1 and CDR2 from the germline V gene are SGHRS and YFSETQ. V dropped 4 bases and J dropped 6; count of bases not matched to a gene: 11. This CDR3 reads CASSHDSGGRVEQYF. DNA of the CDR3: TGCGCCAGCAGCCATGATAGCGGGGGCCGGGTCGAGCAGTACTTC. Looking up the rest from reference TRBV5-1 and TRBJ2-7 gives the full variable domain: KAGVTQTPRYLIKTRGQQVTLSCSPISGHRSVSWYQQTPGQGLQFLFEYFSETQRNKGNFPGRFSGRQFSNSRSEMNVSTLELGDSALYLCASSHDSGGRVEQYFGPGTRLTVT.

Only a few counts were recorded for this clonotype. The DNA for the CDR3 is TGTGCCAGCAGCCCCCGCCGCGGGAGTGCCTACGAGCAGTACTTC. Amino acids: CASSPRRGSAYEQYF. V usage is TRBV11-2 and J usage is TRBJ2-7; the match to TRBD2 covers 7 bases. The junction had 9 bases not matched to a gene; V was cut back by 5 bases and J by 2 bases. This CDR3 has 15 amino acids. Germline CDR1 reads SGHAT; CDR2 reads FQNNGV.

V is TRBV25-1 and J is TRBJ2-3, with D uncertain. CDR1 and CDR2 (germline): MGHDK, SYGVNS. With 2 bases removed from V and 0 bases from J, the gap between germline ends came to 15 bases. The CDR3 sequence is 17 residues long. This CDR3 reads CASSERSGDASTDTQYF. Here the CDR3 DNA reads TGTGCCAGCAGTGAACGGTCTGGCGATGCTAGCACAGATACGCAGTATTTT.

Concerning this clonotype itself: A much larger clone lies a single base off, so this may be a read error. This chain uses TRBV29-1 with TRBJ2-1; 12 bases fit TRBD2. This CDR3 region has 15 residues. Germline V gene data show CDR1 as SQVTM and CDR2 as ANQGSEA. CDR3 in DNA: TGCAGCGTTGACCACCCGGGACTAGCGGGCGATGAGCGGTTCTTC. Translation: CSVDHPGLAGDERFF.

This clonotype has more than one count but fewer than ten. The gene calls are TRBV27 and TRBJ2-7, with TRBD1 identical over 7 bases. V gave up 1 base and J gave up 7 bases; unmatched junction bases: 10. This CDR3 has 15 residues. In germline, CDR1 is MNHEY, CDR2 SMNVEV (reference sequence). The CDR3 region is CASSLLGQSSGEQYF. The CDR3 region has the DNA TGTGCCAGCAGTTTATTGGGACAGTCCTCTGGAGAGCAGTACTTC.

The genes are TRBV18 and TRBJ2-3; 10 nucleotides match TRBD2. Trimming removed 6 bases from V and 6 bases from J; junction bases left unmatched: 9. Germline V lookup: CDR1 KGHSH, CDR2 LQKENI. This CDR3 is built from 15 residues. CDR3 loop: CASSPAGGPMDTQYF. In nucleotides, the CDR3 is TGTGCCAGCTCCCCAGCGGGAGGGCCTATGGATACGCAGTATTTT.

The sample holds many counts of this clonotype. This CDR3 reads CASSPGASGGQYEQYF. CDR3 bases: TGCGCCAGCAGCCCCGGAGCTAGCGGGGGGCAATACGAGCAGTACTTC. J is TRBJ2-7 and V is TRBV4-3; 11 bases align to TRBD2. V was pared by 4 bases and J by 4 bases, with 9 bases of the junction left unmatched. CDR3 length: 16 amino acids. The germline V gene has CDR1 LGHNA and CDR2 YSLEER.

Of note for this clonotype: Possible read error: a much larger clone is one base away. V usage is TRBV4-1 and J usage is TRBJ2-7; TRBD1 might be the D (8 bases). Germline CDR1 reads MGHRA; CDR2 reads YSYEKL. The CDR3 contains 16 residues. In nucleotides, the CDR3 is TGCGCCAGCAGCCAGCGAACAGGGGGGGTCTCCTACGATCAGTACTTC. It yields the protein CASSQRTGGVSYDQYF.

This clonotype came up a few times. The J gene is TRBJ2-1, the V gene TRBV7-9; D may be TRBD1 (6 bases). CDR3 length equals 18 residues. CDR1 SEHNR and CDR2 FQNEAQ come from the germline V gene (reference sequence). Trimming left V 8 bases short and J 0 bases short, with 23 bases between. CDR3 residues: CASLGASQGLLSYNEQFF. The CDR3 bases are TGTGCCAGCCTTGGGGCCTCACAGGGCCTACTCTCCTACAATGAGCAGTTCTTC.

Worth noting for this clonotype: A junction end diverges from the germline sequence, so it may reflect a read error. V gene TRBV6-2 or TRBV6-3 combines with J gene TRBJ2-5; D unresolved. There are 14 residues in the CDR3. From germline, CDR1 is MNHEY and CDR2 SVGEGT. The CDR3 loop reads CASSYWSPQESQYF. The DNA for the CDR3 is TGTGCCAGCAGTTACTGGAGTCCCCAAGAGTCCCAGTACTTC.

This chain links TRBV9 with TRBJ1-3; TRBD1 is a possible D gene (5 bases). Trimming took 5 bases from V and 2 from J, leaving 8 bases between them. The germline gives CDR1 SGDLS, CDR2 YYNGEE. This CDR3 has 13 residues. The CDR3 nucleotides are TGTGCCAGCAGGGGGGTTACTGGAAACACCATATATTTT. This encodes CASRGVTGNTIYF.

V gene TRBV15 combines with J gene TRBJ2-3; D is perhaps TRBD2 (5 bases). Looked up from germline, CDR1 is LNHNV and CDR2 is YYDKDF (reference sequence). This CDR3 is 17 amino acids long. Between the trimmed V and J ends, which lost 1 base and 7 bases, there was a span of 21 bases. The CDR3 DNA sequence: TGTGCCACCAGCAGAGCCAACGTAGCGCATATAAATTATACGCAGTATTTT. Residues: CATSRANVAHINYTQYF.

There are a few counts of this clonotype. The chain links TRBV5-4 to TRBJ2-7; TRBD2 aligns across 8 bases. This CDR3 has 15 residues. V shed 0 bases, J shed 3 bases, and the junction held 5 bases outside the gene matches. Germline lookup yields CDR1 SGHNT and CDR2 YYREEE (reference sequence). CDR3 sequence (DNA): TGTGCCAGCAGCTTGGGAGCTGGGACTAGCTACGAGCAGTACTTC. Protein sequence: CASSLGAGTSYEQYF.

This clonotype appeared many times. The rearrangement joins TRBV5-6 to TRBJ1-1; 8 nucleotides match TRBD1. This CDR3 contains 13 residues. V lost 6 bases and J lost 3; bases outside the gene matches: 4. Germline V lookup: CDR1 SGHDT, CDR2 YYEEEE. As DNA, the CDR3 is TGTGCCAGCATCCTACAGGGGGACACTGAAGCTTTCTTT. Translation gives CASILQGDTEAFF.

This clonotype came up a few times. V and J are TRBV6-2 or TRBV6-3 and TRBJ2-7; 8 nucleotides line up with TRBD2. The V gene's germline CDR1 is MNHEY and CDR2 SVGEGT. The CDR3 consists of 15 residues. J was trimmed by 4 bases and V by 2 bases; bases with no gene match: 7. This CDR3 reads CASSYGAGDTYEQYF. The CDR3 DNA is TGTGCCAGCAGTTACGGAGCGGGAGACACTTACGAGCAGTACTTC.

Of note for this clonotype: A much bigger clone sits one base away, suggesting this may be a read error. The chain recombines TRBV7-2 with TRBJ2-7; TRBD1 aligns across 9 bases. The CDR3 loop spans 15 amino acids. Germline CDR1 reads SGHTA; CDR2 reads FQGNSA. The chain's CDR3 is CASSHRDRARYEQHF. Here the CDR3 DNA reads TGTGCCAGCAGCCACCGGGACAGGGCTCGCTACGAGCAGCACTTC.

The sample holds many counts of this clonotype. V usage is TRBV12-3 or TRBV12-4 and J usage is TRBJ1-2; D not resolved. The CDR3 spans 15 residues. V shed 1 base and J shed 4 bases, with 13 bases lying between them. CDR3 in amino acids: CASSLVPDGAYGYTF. CDR3 DNA sequence: TGTGCCAGCAGTTTAGTGCCGGACGGAGCCTATGGCTACACCTTC.